This section outlines one TCR beta chain sequence together with its context. Its antigen target is currently unknown. No qualities accompany the bases; no much larger clone lies one base away. On a MiSeq, deep resolution sequencing aimed for a depth between 1 in 1 million and 1 in 200,000 T cells, with each clonotype covered approximately 9.8x on average. The immunoSEQ hsTCRB Kit was used to generate the TCR beta libraries. Regarding the original processing steps: The data were analyzed with ImmunoSEQ Analyzer and ImmunoSEQ Data Assistant, and V, D and J gene assignments followed IMGT definitions. Clonality was computed as one minus normalized Shannon entropy of productive rearrangement frequencies, ranging from 0 to 1. Only overrepresented clonotypes making up at least 0.05% of each patient's repertoire were included in the public clonotype analysis. Roughly 13 age-matched healthy donor repertoires from immuneACCESS served as clonality controls. The table comes from immuneACCESS by way of TCRdb, which keeps in-frame sequences with V and J called. Part of the clones is missing from these tables; in studies checked, under half for an unresolved V gene and the rest for unknown reasons. The V and J calls and clone size come from that table; D and trimming were worked out from the DNA. The sample includes hundreds of thousands of clones, with 67% observed a single time. The ten largest clonotypes hold roughly 6% of the sample.

This record belongs to a study of cytotoxic CD8 clonotypes in ibrutinib-treated CLL (dated by TCRdb to the early 2020s). Study-level background: In this cohort, about 16 patients were treatment-naive and ten to twelve were relapsed/refractory, while approximately 18 had unmutated IGHV. On average, each sample had 255,043 productive templates and 100,000 or so productive rearrangements. The response samples were drawn at a median of roughly twelve months into treatment, with a range of roughly 6 to 40 months. Cryopreserved peripheral blood mononuclear cells were collected before treatment, at response, and at either disease progression or sustained remission. Every sample from remission and from progressive disease was obtained while the patients were still on ibrutinib. Of the approximately 87 people in the trial, 26 had longitudinal samples available. Responses were partial in around 25 patients and complete in 2; after median around 68 months follow-up, about 14 stayed in remission and about 12 progressed.

The investigation overall reported the following: Public clonotypes were found to be uncommon and were observed to contract or remain stable during treatment; the increase in clonality was shown to reflect expansion of private clonotypes at ibrutinib response. An increase in clonality was observed at ibrutinib response, with clonality remaining stable during sustained remission and falling back toward baseline at progression. Baseline clonality exceeded that of age-matched healthy donors and correlated strongly with circulating CD8+ T-cell counts. Sustained-remission and progressing patients did not have matched sampling times, and lymph node repertoires were not examined.

For TCR beta library preparation, approximately 2 micrograms of genomic DNA were isolated from cryopreserved PBMCs. Longitudinal blood samples from CLL patients receiving ibrutinib monotherapy were subjected to high-throughput TCR beta sequencing. Patients were enrolled in a phase 2 open-label single-center ibrutinib monotherapy trial. Here the sequenced sample was PBMCs, taken after 36 months of ibrutinib treatment. This TCR was recovered from a human donor with chronic lymphocytic leukemia.

The sequenced DNA is TGTGCCAGCAGTGTTGTGATCGCAGATACGCAGTATTTT. It translates as CASSVVIADTQYF. The chain is made from TRBV25-1 and TRBJ2-3; there is no confident call for the D gene. The junction carries 9 bases between V and J, which are trimmed by 4 bases and 4 bases respectively. CDR1 and CDR2 are read off the germline V gene as MGHDK and SYGVNS. The CDR3 numbers 13 residues from cysteine through phenylalanine. The entry retains the CDR3 DNA only, 39 bases that are in frame from base 1.